These T cell receptor beta chains were read from a single sample in a study of graft-versus-host responses after intestinal transplantation. Sequenced by immunoSEQ multiplex PCR; TCRdb stores in-frame clones only, minus some. The repertoire holds 15,000 to 20,000 clones, with about 90% as singletons. The material sequenced was PBMCs, taken approximately 110 days after intestinal transplant. Source of these receptors: a human patient who received an intestinal transplant, so some T cells may come from the graft donor. CDR3s include the opening cysteine and the closing phenylalanine or tryptophan. The D gene is left open where the match is weak. Size is stated for part of the rows, as once, few or many counts, or as a class when the clone is expanded.

>-|TRBJ2-1|TRBD1|TRBV6-1
TGTGCCAGCAGTGAAGGAGGGGACAGAGGTAGCAATGAGCAGTTCTTC
CASSEGGDRGSNEQFF
>-|TRBJ2-1|-|TRBV13
TGTGCCAGCACCCTCCAGAGCTCCTACAATGAGCAGTTCTTC
CASTLQSSYNEQFF
>once|TRBJ2-6|-|TRBV5-1
TGCGCCAGCAGCTTGGCCAGCTCTGGGGCCAACGTCCTGACTTTC
CASSLASSGANVLTF
>-|TRBJ2-7|-|TRBV9
TGTGCCAGCAGCGTAGGTAGCGGCCCAACCTACGGGCAGTACTTC
CASSVGSGPTYGQYF
>-|TRBJ2-3|-|TRBV7-9
TGTGCCAGCAGCTTATTGAATTGGGGGACAGATACGCAGTATTTT
CASSLLNWGTDTQYF
>-|TRBJ2-5|-|TRBV4-2
TGTGCCAGCAGCCAAGAACAGAGATGGGAGACCCAGTACTTC
CASSQEQRWETQYF
>-|TRBJ2-2|TRBD2|TRBV30
TGTGCCTGGAAGCTACTAGCGGGAGGGCCCGGGGAGCTGTTTTTT
CAWKLLAGGPGELFF
>-|TRBJ1-5|-|TRBV1
TGCACCAGCAGCCAAGAAGCTTTTGGTAGCAATCAGCCCCAGCATTTT
CTSSQEAFGSNQPQHF
>few|TRBJ2-5|-|TRBV28
TGTGCCAGCAGTTTATCGCCGGGGGCGAGAGAGACCCAGTACTTC
CASSLSPGARETQYF
>-|TRBJ1-3|TRBD1|TRBV11-2
TGTGCCAGCAGTCTACAGGGGACCGGAAACACCATATATTTT
CASSLQGTGNTIYF
>-|TRBJ1-3|-|TRBV7-3
TGTGCCAGCAGCTTATGCAGTTGGGGTCCTGGAAACACCATATATTTT
CASSLCSWGPGNTIYF
>-|TRBJ2-7|TRBD2|TRBV30
TGTGCCTGGGGTCGGACTAGCGGGAGGTTCCGTCCCTACGAGCAGTACTTC
CAWGRTSGRFRPYEQYF
>-|TRBJ2-3|TRBD1|TRBV10-1
TGCGCCAGCAGTGGGAAAGGGACAGGCGTCACAGATACGCAGTATTTT
CASSGKGTGVTDTQYF
>-|TRBJ2-3|TRBD1|TRBV5-1
TGCGCCAGCAGCTTGGCGGGACAGGGAAGGGCAGATACGCAGTATTTT
CASSLAGQGRADTQYF
>-|TRBJ1-3|-|TRBV18
TGTGCCAGCTCACCACCGATCCGGACTGGAAACACCATATATTTT
CASSPPIRTGNTIYF
>-|TRBJ1-1|-|TRBV5-6
TGTGCCAGCAGCTTGGGTTTGACTGAAGCTTTCTTT
CASSLGLTEAFF
>-|TRBJ2-1|-|TRBV19
TGTGCCAGTAGTATAGCCTTAGGTGATGAGCAGTTCTTC
CASSIALGDEQFF
>-|TRBJ1-3|TRBD1|TRBV7-9
TGTGCCAGCAGCCAGACAGGGACCGGAAACACCATATATTTT
CASSQTGTGNTIYF
>-|TRBJ2-1|-|TRBV29-1
TGCAGCGTTGAAGAAGCCAGGCCCAGCTCCTACAATGAGCAGTTCTTC
CSVEEARPSSYNEQFF
>-|TRBJ2-1|TRBD2|TRBV28
TGTGCCAGCAGTCTTCGACTAGCGGGAGCTTATGGGGATGAGCAGTTCTTC
CASSLRLAGAYGDEQFF